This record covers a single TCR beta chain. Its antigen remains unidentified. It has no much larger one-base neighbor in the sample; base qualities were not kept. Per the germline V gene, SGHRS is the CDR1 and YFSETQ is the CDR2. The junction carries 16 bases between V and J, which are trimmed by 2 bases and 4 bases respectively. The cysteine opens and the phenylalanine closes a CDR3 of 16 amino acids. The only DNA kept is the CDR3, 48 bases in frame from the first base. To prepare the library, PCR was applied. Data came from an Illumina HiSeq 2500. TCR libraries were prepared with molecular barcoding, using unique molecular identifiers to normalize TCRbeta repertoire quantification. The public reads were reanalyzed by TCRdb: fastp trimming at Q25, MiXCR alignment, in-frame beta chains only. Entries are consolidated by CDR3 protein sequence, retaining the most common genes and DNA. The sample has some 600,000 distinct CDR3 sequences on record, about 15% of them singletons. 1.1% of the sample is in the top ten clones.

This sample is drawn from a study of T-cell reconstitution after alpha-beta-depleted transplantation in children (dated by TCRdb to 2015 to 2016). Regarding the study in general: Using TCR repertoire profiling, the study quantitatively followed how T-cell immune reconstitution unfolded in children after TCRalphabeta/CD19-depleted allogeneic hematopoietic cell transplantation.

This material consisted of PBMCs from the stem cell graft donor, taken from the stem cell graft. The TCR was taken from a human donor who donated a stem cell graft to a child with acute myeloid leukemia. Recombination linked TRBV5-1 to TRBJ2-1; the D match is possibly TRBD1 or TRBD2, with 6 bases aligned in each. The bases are TGCGCCAGCAGCTTATCGGAGGGGGGCCCGTACAATGAGCAGTTCTTC. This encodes CASSLSEGGPYNEQFF.